These 15 T cell receptor beta chains share one sample of origin, sequenced in a study of T cell responses to AZD1222 COVID-19 vaccine. The table came from immunoSEQ multiplex PCR; TCRdb's copy has only in-frame clones and leaves some out. This table has 150,000 to 200,000 clones, approximately 91% appearing once. This material consisted of peripheral blood, taken on day 0 of AZD1222 vaccination. These receptors originate from an adult in good health.

This chain links TRBV9 with TRBJ1-4; 7 bases fit TRBD1. V lost 0 bases, J lost 2 bases, and 1 base stayed unmatched. This CDR3 has 15 residues. Germline CDR1 SGDLS, CDR2 YYNGEE. CDR3 nucleotides: TGTGCCAGCAGCGTAGAGGACAGGACTAATGAAAAACTGTTTTTT. Its translation is CASSVEDRTNEKLFF.

A note on this clone: The junction differs from germline at one of its ends, possibly a read error. V and J are TRBV18 and TRBJ2-7; 7 bases map to TRBD1. The V gene's germline CDR1 is KGHSH and CDR2 LQKENI. The CDR3 sequence is 12 residues long. The CDR3 spells CASSPRQGISNF. The DNA of the CDR3 is TGTGCCAGCTCACCCCGACAGGGTATTTCCAACTTC.

The CDR3 sequence is CASSLDRGGKLFF. The CDR3 nucleotides read TGTGCCAGCAGCTTGGACAGGGGTGGGAAACTGTTTTTT. The rearrangement links TRBV11-2 to TRBJ1-4; TRBD1 agrees at 9 bases. The trim removed 3 bases at V and 11 bases at J, leaving 4 bases unmatched. CDR1 SGHAT and CDR2 FQNNGV come from the germline V gene. The CDR3 length is 13 residues. Full variable domain (outside the CDR3, taken from reference TRBV11-2 and TRBJ1-4): EAGVAQSPRYKIIEKRQSVAFWCNPISGHATLYWYQQILGQGPKLLIQFQNNGVVDDSQLPKDRFSAERLKGVDSTLKIQPAKLEDSAVYLCASSLDRGGKLFFGSGTQLSVL.

There are a few counts of this clone. This chain uses TRBV11-1 with TRBJ2-1; D ambiguous. The CDR3 runs 12 residues. The germline gives CDR1 SGHAT, CDR2 FQDESV (reference sequence). Trimming took 4 bases from V and 9 from J, leaving 10 bases between them. The CDR3 bases are TGTGCCAGCAGCTACGAAGAGGTTGAGCAGTTCTTC. Translation gives CASSYEEVEQFF. Full variable domain (rest looked up from reference TRBV11-1 and TRBJ2-1): EAEVAQSPRYKITEKSQAVAFWCDPISGHATLYWYRQILGQGPELLVQFQDESVVDDSQLPKDRFSAERLKGVDSTLKIQPAELGDSAMYLCASSYEEVEQFFGPGTRLTVL.

This clone was picked up one time. The J gene is TRBJ1-1, the V gene TRBV29-1; the D gene is possibly TRBD1 (6 bases). CDR1 is SQVTM, CDR2 ANQGSEA, per germline. V lost 7 bases and J lost 6, with 18 bases in between. The CDR3 extends over 13 amino acids. Here the CDR3 reads CSGGGGGRAEAFF. As DNA, the CDR3 is TGCAGCGGCGGAGGGGGTGGTAGGGCTGAAGCTTTCTTT.

J is TRBJ1-2 and V is TRBV27; 8 nucleotides agree with TRBD1. Germline values: CDR1 MNHEY, CDR2 SMNVEV (reference sequence). The CDR3 has 16 residues. With 2 bases clipped from V and 7 bases from J, the junction kept 12 bases outside the gene matches. CDR3 DNA: TGTGCCAGCAGTTTAAGGGTTCAGGGGGCTACGCGTGGCTACACCTTC. It codes for CASSLRVQGATRGYTF.

J is TRBJ1-6 and V is TRBV2; the D is unclear. CDR1 and CDR2 (germline): SNHLY, FYNNEI. The CDR3 totals 13 residues. The V and J ends lost 4 bases and 7 bases respectively, with 8 bases between them. In DNA form, the CDR3 reads TGTGCCAGCAGTGGGGTAGACAATTCACCCCTCCACTTT. Translation gives CASSGVDNSPLHF.

V and J are TRBV6-5 and TRBJ1-2, with TRBD1 matching over 9 bases. V shed 4 bases and J 4 bases; nucleotides not matched to a gene: 10. The CDR3 totals 16 residues. In germline, CDR1 is MNHEY, CDR2 SVGAGI. The CDR3 region is CASSSQPGQGIYGYTF. The CDR3 DNA is TGTGCCAGCAGTTCCCAACCGGGACAGGGAATCTATGGCTACACCTTC.

The count of this clone is one. The chain couples TRBV5-1 to TRBJ1-2; the D gene is possibly TRBD1 (6 bases). V lost 3 bases to trimming and J lost 4 bases, with 13 bases between them. The CDR3 sequence is 14 residues long. Germline V gene sequence: CDR1 SGHRS, CDR2 YFSETQ. CDR3 region: CASSSPAQGYGYTF. The CDR3 coding sequence is TGCGCCAGCAGCTCTCCGGCACAGGGCTATGGCTACACCTTC.

This chain links TRBV4-2 with TRBJ2-7, with 7 nucleotides matching TRBD2. V was pared by 1 base and J by 2 bases, with 8 bases of the junction left unmatched. There are 16 residues in the CDR3. Looked up from germline, CDR1 is LGHNA and CDR2 is YNFKEQ. CDR3 protein: CASSQGSRGETYEQYF. CDR3 coding DNA: TGTGCCAGCAGCCAAGGGTCCCGGGGGGAGACCTACGAGCAGTACTTC.

This clone appeared a few times. The rearrangement links TRBV24-1 to TRBJ1-5, with 8 bases matching TRBD1. The CDR3 is 14 residues long. The V and J ends lost 5 bases and 4 bases, in that order; junction bases with no gene match: 3. Looked up from germline, CDR1 is KGHDR and CDR2 is SFDVKD. CDR3 DNA sequence: TGTGCCACCAGTGTCACAGGGGGTAATCAGCCCCAGCATTTT. It specifies CATSVTGGNQPQHF.

V gene TRBV7-2 combines with J gene TRBJ2-7; D possibly corresponds to TRBD2 (5 bases). Trimming cost V 5 bases and J 5 bases, with 16 bases left between them. The CDR3 length is 14 residues. The germline gives CDR1 SGHTA, CDR2 FQGNSA. CDR3: CASSTTRGFDEQYF. The CDR3 nucleotides read TGTGCCAGCAGCACAACTAGAGGTTTCGACGAGCAGTACTTC.

This chain uses TRBV11-2 with TRBJ2-7, with a weak D call TRBD1 (5 bases). There are 14 residues in the CDR3. The germline CDR1 and CDR2 sequences are SGHAT and FQNNGV. V was shortened by 5 bases and J by 3 bases, with 14 bases between the two germline ends. The CDR3 DNA reads TGTGCCAGCAGCCAGGCAGGGCCCCTCTACGAGCAGTACTTC. It yields the protein CASSQAGPLYEQYF.

The chain is built from TRBV27 and TRBJ1-2; D uncertain. The CDR3 has 16 amino acids. V lost 5 bases and J lost 5, with 21 bases in between. The V gene's germline CDR1 is MNHEY and CDR2 SMNVEV (reference sequence). Here the CDR3 DNA reads TGTGCCAGCAGTCCAACCCCGGTTGGAGGGCGGTATGGCTACACCTTC. This sequence encodes CASSPTPVGGRYGYTF.

This clone was observed once. V is TRBV9 and J is TRBJ2-7; D is possibly TRBD1 or TRBD2 (5 bases each). Germline V gives CDR1 SGDLS, CDR2 YYNGEE. The germline V and J ends were trimmed by 0 bases and 1 base, with 8 bases remaining between them. This CDR3 spans 14 amino acids. The CDR3 loop reads CASSVDGASYEQYF. The CDR3 DNA is TGTGCCAGCAGCGTAGACGGGGCATCCTACGAGCAGTACTTC.